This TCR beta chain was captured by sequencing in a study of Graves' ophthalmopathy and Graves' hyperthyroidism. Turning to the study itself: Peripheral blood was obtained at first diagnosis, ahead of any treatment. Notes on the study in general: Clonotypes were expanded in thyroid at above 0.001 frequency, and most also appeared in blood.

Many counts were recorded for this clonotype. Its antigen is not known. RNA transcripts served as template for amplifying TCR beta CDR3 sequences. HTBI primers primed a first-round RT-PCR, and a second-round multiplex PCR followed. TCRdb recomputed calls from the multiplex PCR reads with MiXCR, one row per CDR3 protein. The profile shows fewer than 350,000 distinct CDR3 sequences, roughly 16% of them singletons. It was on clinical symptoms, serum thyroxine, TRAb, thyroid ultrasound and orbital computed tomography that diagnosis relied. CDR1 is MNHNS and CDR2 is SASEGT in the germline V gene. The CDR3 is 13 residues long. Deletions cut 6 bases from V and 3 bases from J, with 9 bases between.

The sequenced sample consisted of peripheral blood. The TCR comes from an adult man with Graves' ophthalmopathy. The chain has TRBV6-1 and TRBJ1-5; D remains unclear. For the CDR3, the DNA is TGTGCCAGCAGCACCCCCGCCAATCAGCCCCAGCATTTT. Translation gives CASSTPANQPQHF.